This entry describes one T cell receptor beta chain. As yet, its antigen is unknown. The data were obtained in a study of CD8 T cells in ankylosing spondylitis. For TCR beta, libraries came from quantitative 5'-RACE with molecular barcodes. TCRdb called the 5' RACE reads again in MiXCR, with one record for every CDR3 protein. The data contain tens of thousands of distinct CDR3 sequences, 6.2% of them singletons. This CDR3 spans 16 amino acids. V lost 4 bases to trimming and J lost 0 bases; unmatched junction nucleotides: 6. Germline V gene lookup returns CDR1 MNHNS and CDR2 SASEGT. Study-level findings and limits: Typical of ankylosing spondylitis blood, it appeared, was a TCR beta motif of under 10 highly homologous variants. Peripheral blood held disease-linked clones only at relatively low frequency, and these were CD8+. Enrichment of disease-linked clones was reportedly significant in matched ankylosing spondylitis synovial fluid.

This TCR was recovered from a male donor with ankylosing spondylitis. The J gene is TRBJ2-7, the V gene TRBV6-1; TRBD2 matches 10 bases. Sequenced input: synovial fluid, either unsorted or a sorted T cell fraction (not recorded which). Written as DNA, the CDR3 is TGTGCCAGCAGTGGCGCCAAGCGGGAGGGCTCCTACGAGCAGTACTTC. This codes for CASSGAKREGSYEQYF.